These 21 T cell receptor beta chains came from one sample sequenced in a study of blood T cell repertoires in COVID-19. Method: immunoSEQ multiplex PCR; TCRdb's copy keeps in-frame clones and lacks some. The profile covers some 220,000 clones, with roughly 84% appearing a single time and roughly 5% taken by the ten largest. Sequencing was performed on peripheral blood. The receptor set was obtained from a woman aged 55-69 years who had recovered from COVID-19.

This sequence joins TRBV5-6 and TRBJ2-3, with no clear D. Germline-derived CDR1 and CDR2 are SGHDT and YYEEEE. The CDR3 runs to 11 residues. The V and J ends lost 2 bases and 5 bases respectively, with 3 bases between them. As DNA, the CDR3 is TGTGCCAGCAGCTTTCTAGATACGCAGTATTTT. Encoded protein: CASSFLDTQYF.

The chain links TRBV11-2 to TRBJ1-1; 8 bases are shared with TRBD1. Germline V gene sequence: CDR1 SGHAT, CDR2 FQNNGV. This CDR3 is built from 16 residues. J was trimmed by 3 bases and V by 4 bases; bases with no gene match: 10. The CDR3 sequence is CASSSEGQEEDTEAFF. The CDR3 region has the DNA TGTGCCAGCAGCTCAGAGGGACAGGAAGAGGACACTGAAGCTTTCTTT.

The J gene is TRBJ1-5, the V gene TRBV6-2 or TRBV6-3; no reliable D call. This CDR3 is 17 amino acids long. V was pared by 5 bases and J by 4 bases, with 21 bases between. The germline V gene has CDR1 MNHEY and CDR2 SVGEGT. Written as DNA, the CDR3 is TGTGCCAGCAGTAAAGCCTCCGGGTCCACAATAAATCAGCCCCAGCATTTT. Protein: CASSKASGSTINQPQHF.

The chain combines TRBV19 with TRBJ1-3, with TRBD1 identical over 7 bases. Looked up from germline, CDR1 is LNHDA and CDR2 is SQIVND (reference sequence). The CDR3 runs to 15 residues. The trim removed 5 bases at V and 0 bases at J, leaving 4 bases unmatched. CDR3 nucleotides: TGTGCCAGTAGTGATGACAGGGACTCTGGAAACACCATATATTTT. Translating it yields CASSDDRDSGNTIYF.

The rearrangement uses TRBV6-1 and TRBJ2-3; 11 nucleotides agree with TRBD2. This CDR3 is built from 15 residues. Germline V gives CDR1 MNHNS, CDR2 SASEGT. Trimming cost V 2 bases and J 4 bases; bases outside gene matches: 2. The CDR3 region has the DNA TGTGCCAGCAGTGAACCGGGACTAGCGGCAGATACGCAGTATTTT. Residues: CASSEPGLAADTQYF.

V and J are TRBV6-5 and TRBJ1-2; TRBD1 agrees at 7 bases. The CDR3 length is 12 residues. V was pared by 6 bases and J by 3 bases, with 1 base of the junction left unmatched. Germline CDR1 reads MNHEY; CDR2 reads SVGAGI. The CDR3 DNA sequence: TGTGCCAGCAGAGGGACAGACTATGGCTACACCTTC. Translating gives CASRGTDYGYTF.

This chain connects TRBV23-1 to TRBJ1-2; 8 nucleotides match TRBD1. TRBV23-1 is an ORF, with its function uncertain. The V and J ends lost 6 bases and 7 bases, in that order; junction bases with no gene match: 7. The CDR3 spans 13 residues. The CDR3 DNA reads TGCGCCAGCAGAGGGACAGGTGAGCGTGGCTACACCTTC. Translated, it gives CASRGTGERGYTF.

This clone came up many times. This sequence joins TRBV5-5 and TRBJ1-6; D is perhaps TRBD1 (5 bases). The ends were cut back, 7 bases at V and 6 bases at J, with 14 bases in the middle. Germline V gene lookup returns CDR1 SGHKS and CDR2 YYEKEE (reference sequence). This CDR3 spans 14 amino acids. The CDR3 spells CASHRTGRNSPLHF. For the CDR3, the DNA is TGTGCCAGCCACAGAACAGGTCGTAATTCACCCCTCCACTTT.

The V and J genes are TRBV2 and TRBJ2-5; TRBD2 aligns across 13 bases. CDR3 length equals 14 residues. CDR1 and CDR2 from the germline V gene are SNHLY and FYNNEI. J lost 6 bases, V lost 4 bases, and 2 bases had no gene match. The CDR3 protein is CASSGTSGGQTQYF. The CDR3, as DNA: TGTGCCAGCAGTGGGACTAGCGGGGGTCAGACCCAGTACTTC.

This sequence joins TRBV6-4 and TRBJ1-5; D unclear. The V gene lost 4 bases and the J gene lost 4 bases, with 8 bases spanning the gap. CDR3 length: 13 residues. Germline V gene lookup returns CDR1 MRHNA and CDR2 SNTAGT. CDR3 DNA: TGTGCCAGCAGTGCTTCCCTTAATCAGCCCCAGCATTTT. Translated: CASSASLNQPQHF.

The rearrangement links TRBV14 to TRBJ2-3; the match to TRBD2 covers 10 bases. Germline CDR1 SGHDN, CDR2 FVKESK. Unmatched junction bases numbered 9, after V lost 0 bases and J lost 3 bases. This CDR3 has 18 residues. This CDR3 is CASSQEELAGVVTDTQYF. CDR3 DNA: TGTGCCAGCAGCCAAGAAGAGCTAGCGGGGGTTGTGACAGATACGCAGTATTTT.

The rearrangement uses TRBV9 and TRBJ2-2, with 7 bases identical to TRBD1. The J segment lost 9 bases and the V segment lost 3 bases, leaving 14 bases of the junction unmatched. The CDR3 length is 16 residues. Germline lookup yields CDR1 SGDLS and CDR2 YYNGEE. CDR3 protein: CASSAPRDSETRELFF. The CDR3, as DNA: TGTGCCAGCAGCGCGCCTCGGGACAGTGAGACCCGGGAGCTGTTTTTT. Based on the CDR3 plus reference TRBV9 and TRBJ2-2, the full variable domain is DSGVTQTPKHLITATGQRVTLRCSPRSGDLSVYWYQQSLDQGLQFLIQYYNGEERAKGNILERFSAQQFPDLHSELNLSSLELGDSALYFCASSAPRDSETRELFFGEGSRLTVL.

V is TRBV4-1 and J is TRBJ1-2, with 8 bases fitting TRBD1. With V trimmed by 5 bases and J by 0 bases, 14 bases remained unmatched. The CDR3 has 18 amino acids. The V gene's germline CDR1 is MGHRA and CDR2 YSYEKL. CDR3 protein: CASSKTGGERRTNYGYTF. The CDR3 DNA is TGCGCCAGCAGCAAAACAGGGGGAGAGCGCAGGACTAACTATGGCTACACCTTC.

The rearrangement links TRBV11-3 to TRBJ2-2; D perhaps matches TRBD1 (6 bases). Trimming cost V 1 base and J 7 bases, with 10 bases left between them. Germline V lookup: CDR1 SGHNT, CDR2 YENEEA. This CDR3 is built from 14 residues. CDR3 region: CASSLGQEVGELFF. The CDR3 DNA is TGTGCCAGCAGCTTAGGACAGGAAGTCGGGGAGCTGTTTTTT.

This chain links TRBV7-9 with TRBJ2-7, with 8 positions matching TRBD2. The CDR3 consists of 12 residues. Trimming at V came to 5 bases and at J to 5 bases, leaving 2 bases not matched to a gene. Germline-derived CDR1 and CDR2 are SEHNR and FQNEAQ (reference sequence). The CDR3 spells CASSPGGDEQYF. CDR3 bases: TGTGCCAGCAGCCCCGGGGGGGACGAGCAGTACTTC.

The genes are TRBV7-2 and TRBJ2-7, with D tentatively TRBD1 (6 bases). Germline V gene sequence: CDR1 SGHTA, CDR2 FQGNSA. Trimming removed 0 bases from V and 7 bases from J, with 13 bases in between. This CDR3 is 14 amino acids long. The CDR3 region is CASSLAGALKEQYF. Written as DNA, the CDR3 is TGTGCCAGCAGCTTAGCGGGGGCGCTTAAAGAGCAGTACTTC.

The chain is built from TRBV12-5 and TRBJ1-5, with TRBD1 identical over 9 bases. Germline CDR1 and CDR2: LGHNT and FRNRAP. This CDR3 contains 19 residues. The V gene end was trimmed by 4 bases and the J gene end by 0 bases; junction bases not matched to a gene: 13. The CDR3 bases are TGTGCTAGTGGTTCAACGCCGGGACAGGGCTTATATAGCAATCAGCCCCAGCATTTT. Amino acid sequence: CASGSTPGQGLYSNQPQHF.

In the case of this clone: The same CDR3 can be traced to other DNA sequences in this sample. The chain carries TRBV6-5 and TRBJ2-3, with 7 bases identical to TRBD2. Trimming took 0 bases from V and 1 from J; bases not matched to a gene: 1. Per the germline V gene, CDR1 is MNHEY and CDR2 is SVGAGI. CDR3 length: 15 residues. The CDR3 sequence: CASSYSRGGTDTQYF. The CDR3, as DNA: TGTGCCAGCAGTTACTCTCGGGGGGGCACAGATACGCAGTATTTT.

This CDR3 is CASSIQETQYF. CDR3 bases: TGTGCCAGCAGTATACAGGAGACCCAGTACTTC. The gene calls are TRBV12-3 or TRBV12-4 and TRBJ2-5; no clear D gene. This CDR3 is 11 amino acids long. The germline V and J ends were trimmed by 5 bases and 5 bases, with 6 bases remaining between them.

The table lists this clone with a few counts. The genes are TRBV9 and TRBJ2-4; 7 bases align to TRBD2. Trimming at V came to 4 bases and at J to 9 bases, leaving 13 bases not matched to a gene. This CDR3 spans 15 amino acids. Germline loops: CDR1 SGDLS, CDR2 YYNGEE. The CDR3 bases are TGTGCCAGCAGCTCCTTAGGGGTAGCGGGCGGCATTCAGTACTTC. Translated, it gives CASSSLGVAGGIQYF.

The J gene is TRBJ1-1, the V gene TRBV3-1 (or the pseudogene TRBV3-2); D might be TRBD1 (6 bases). CDR3 length: 13 amino acids. Deletions cut 5 bases from V and 1 base from J, with 8 bases between. Germline values: CDR1 LGHDT, CDR2 YNNKEL (reference sequence). The CDR3 reads CASSEQGNTEAFF. Here the CDR3 DNA reads TGTGCCAGCAGCGAACAGGGGAACACTGAAGCTTTCTTT.